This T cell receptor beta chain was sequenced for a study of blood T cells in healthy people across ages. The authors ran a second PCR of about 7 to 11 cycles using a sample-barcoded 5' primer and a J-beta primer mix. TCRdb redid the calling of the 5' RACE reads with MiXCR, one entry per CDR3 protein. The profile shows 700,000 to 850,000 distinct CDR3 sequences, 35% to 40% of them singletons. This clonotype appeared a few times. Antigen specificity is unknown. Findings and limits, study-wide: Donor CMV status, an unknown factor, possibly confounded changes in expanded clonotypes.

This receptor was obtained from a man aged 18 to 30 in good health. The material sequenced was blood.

DNA for the CDR3: TGTGCCAGCAGCTTAGCAGCGGGGAGGACAGATACGCAGTATTTT. Its protein is CASSLAAGRTDTQYF. The chain recombines TRBV13 with TRBJ2-3, with 7 positions matching TRBD2. Trimming cost V 1 base and J 3 bases; bases outside gene matches: 4. Germline loops: CDR1 PRHDT, CDR2 FYEKMQ (reference sequence). The CDR3 length is 15 residues.